This T cell receptor beta chain was retrieved from a study of beta chain features in type 1 diabetes. About the research overall: No age, gender or cell yield differences were seen between patients and healthy donors. Cells sorted and examined across all samples totaled 90 million to 120 million. Overall study findings and caveats: Healthy donors had naive, central memory and Treg TCRB repertoires that appeared less similar than those seen among patients.

Purity (above 95%) was reached by all sorted populations. In the case of this clone: Its specificity is unknown.

The investigators reverse transcribed all of the isolated RNA, so they sequenced expressed TCRB transcripts. The repertoire was sequenced with immunoSEQ multiplex PCR; TCRdb's copy has only in-frame clones and lacks some. The sample carries under 550,000 clones, 9.5% to 12% recorded once. The V gene's germline CDR1 is SGHRS and CDR2 YFSETQ. There are 16 residues in the CDR3. Trimming pared 0 bases from V and 2 bases from J, leaving 13 bases between. This chain joins TRBV5-1 and TRBJ2-3; possible D gene TRBD1, 6 bases. Sequenced input: naive CD4+ T cells from blood. The receptor's source is a woman under 30 in good health. CDR3: CASSLGYRDNTDTQYF. In nucleotides, the CDR3 is TGCGCCAGCAGCTTGGGGTACCGGGACAACACAGATACGCAGTATTTT.